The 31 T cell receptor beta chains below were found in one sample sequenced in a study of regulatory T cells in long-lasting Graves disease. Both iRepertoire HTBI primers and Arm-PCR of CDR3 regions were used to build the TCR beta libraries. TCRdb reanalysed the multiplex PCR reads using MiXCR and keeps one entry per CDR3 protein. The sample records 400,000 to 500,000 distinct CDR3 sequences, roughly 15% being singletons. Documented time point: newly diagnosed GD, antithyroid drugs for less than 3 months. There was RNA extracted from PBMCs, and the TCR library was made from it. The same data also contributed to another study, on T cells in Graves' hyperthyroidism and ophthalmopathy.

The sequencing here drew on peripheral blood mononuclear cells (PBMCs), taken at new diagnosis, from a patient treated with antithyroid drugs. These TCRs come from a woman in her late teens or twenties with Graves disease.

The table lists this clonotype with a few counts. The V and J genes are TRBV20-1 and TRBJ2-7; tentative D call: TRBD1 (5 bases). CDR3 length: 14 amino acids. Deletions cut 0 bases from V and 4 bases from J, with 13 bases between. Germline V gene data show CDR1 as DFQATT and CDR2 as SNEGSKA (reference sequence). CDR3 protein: CSARDLGQGYEQYF. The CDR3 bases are TGCAGTGCTAGAGATCTAGGGCAGGGTTACGAGCAGTACTTC.

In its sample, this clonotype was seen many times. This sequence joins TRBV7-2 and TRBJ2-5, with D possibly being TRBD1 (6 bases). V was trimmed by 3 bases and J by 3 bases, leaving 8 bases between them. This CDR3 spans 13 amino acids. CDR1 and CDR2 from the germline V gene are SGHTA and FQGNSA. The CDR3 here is CASSFGTKETQYF. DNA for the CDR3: TGTGCCAGCAGCTTTGGGACAAAAGAGACCCAGTACTTC.

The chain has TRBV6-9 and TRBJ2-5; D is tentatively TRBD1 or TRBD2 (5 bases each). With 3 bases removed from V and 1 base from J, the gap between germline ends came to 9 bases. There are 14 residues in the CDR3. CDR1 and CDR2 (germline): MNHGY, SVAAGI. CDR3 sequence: CASSYNGAQETQYF. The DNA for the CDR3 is TGTGCCAGCAGTTACAACGGGGCCCAAGAGACCCAGTACTTC.

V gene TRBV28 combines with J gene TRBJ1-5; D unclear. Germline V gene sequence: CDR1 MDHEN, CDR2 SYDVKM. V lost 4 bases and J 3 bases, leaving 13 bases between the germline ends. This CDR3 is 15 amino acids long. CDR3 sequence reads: CASSWHGRPNQPQHF. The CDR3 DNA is TGTGCCAGCAGTTGGCACGGTAGACCCAATCAGCCCCAGCATTTT. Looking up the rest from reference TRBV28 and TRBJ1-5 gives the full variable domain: DVKVTQSSRYLVKRTGEKVFLECVQDMDHENMFWYRQDPGLGLRLIYFSYDVKMKEKGDIPEGYSVSREKKERFSLILESASTNQTSMYLCASSWHGRPNQPQHFGDGTRLSIL.

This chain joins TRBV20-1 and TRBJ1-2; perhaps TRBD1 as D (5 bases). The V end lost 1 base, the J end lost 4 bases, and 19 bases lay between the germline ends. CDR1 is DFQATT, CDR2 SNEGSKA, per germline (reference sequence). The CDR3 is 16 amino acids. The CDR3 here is CSARVSSGTPGYGYTF. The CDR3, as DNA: TGCAGTGCTAGAGTCTCTTCAGGGACCCCGGGCTATGGCTACACCTTC.

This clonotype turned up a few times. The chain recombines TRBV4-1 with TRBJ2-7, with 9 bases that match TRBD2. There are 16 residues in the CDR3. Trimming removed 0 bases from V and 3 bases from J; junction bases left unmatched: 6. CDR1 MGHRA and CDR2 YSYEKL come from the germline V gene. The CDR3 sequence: CASSQDRTSVYYEQYF. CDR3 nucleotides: TGCGCCAGCAGCCAAGATAGGACTAGCGTTTACTACGAGCAGTACTTC.

The CDR3 sequence: CATSDLSGVTGELFF. In nucleotides, the CDR3 is TGTGCCACCAGTGATTTATCGGGGGTCACCGGGGAGCTGTTTTTT. The chain is built from TRBV24-1 and TRBJ2-2, with D perhaps matching TRBD2 (6 bases). The CDR3 is 15 residues long. The germline V and J ends were trimmed by 1 base and 4 bases, with 9 bases remaining between them. Per the germline V gene, CDR1 is KGHDR and CDR2 is SFDVKD.

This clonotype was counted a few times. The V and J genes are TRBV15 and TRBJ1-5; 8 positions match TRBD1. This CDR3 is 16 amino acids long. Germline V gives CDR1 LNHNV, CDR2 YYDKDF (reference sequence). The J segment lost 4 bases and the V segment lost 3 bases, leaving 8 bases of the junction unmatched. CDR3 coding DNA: TGTGCCACCAGCAGCATGGACAGGGTTTGGAATCAGCCCCAGCATTTT. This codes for CATSSMDRVWNQPQHF. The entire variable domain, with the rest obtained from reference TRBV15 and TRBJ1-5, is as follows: DAMVIQNPRYQVTQFGKPVTLSCSQTLNHNVMYWYQQKSSQAPKLLFHYYDKDFNNEADTPDNFQSRRPNTSFCFLDIRSPGLGDTAMYLCATSSMDRVWNQPQHFGDGTRLSIL.

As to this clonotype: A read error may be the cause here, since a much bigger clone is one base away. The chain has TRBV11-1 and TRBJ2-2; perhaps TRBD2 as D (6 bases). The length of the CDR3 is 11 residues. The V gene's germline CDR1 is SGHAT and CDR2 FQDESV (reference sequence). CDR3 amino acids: CASTLGGDLFF. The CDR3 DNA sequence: TGTGCCAGCACCTTGGGCGGGGATCTGTTTTTT. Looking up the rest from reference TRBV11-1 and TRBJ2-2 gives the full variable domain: EAEVAQSPRYKITEKSQAVAFWCDPISGHATLYWYRQILGQGPELLVQFQDESVVDDSQLPKDRFSAERLKGVDSTLKIQPAELGDSAMYLCASTLGGDLFFGEGSRLTVL.

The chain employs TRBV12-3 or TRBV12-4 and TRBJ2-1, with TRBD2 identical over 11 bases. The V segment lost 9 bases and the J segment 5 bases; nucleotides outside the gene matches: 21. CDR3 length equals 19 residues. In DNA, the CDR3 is TGTGCCAGTCTCCTCCGTGTGCTAGCGGGAGGACCGGATGACAATGAGCAGTTCTTC. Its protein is CASLLRVLAGGPDDNEQFF.

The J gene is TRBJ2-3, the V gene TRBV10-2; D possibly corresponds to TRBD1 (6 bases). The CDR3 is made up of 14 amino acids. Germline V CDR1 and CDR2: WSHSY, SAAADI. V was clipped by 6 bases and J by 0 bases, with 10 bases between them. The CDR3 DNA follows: TGCGCCAGCAGGCCCGGACAGAGCACAGATACGCAGTATTTT. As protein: CASRPGQSTDTQYF.

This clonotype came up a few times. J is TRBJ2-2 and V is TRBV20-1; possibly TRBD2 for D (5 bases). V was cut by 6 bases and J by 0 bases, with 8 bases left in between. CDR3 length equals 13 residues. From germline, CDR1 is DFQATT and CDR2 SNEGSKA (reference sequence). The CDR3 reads CSARGTNTGELFF. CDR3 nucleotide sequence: TGCAGTGCCCGAGGGACGAACACCGGGGAGCTGTTTTTT.

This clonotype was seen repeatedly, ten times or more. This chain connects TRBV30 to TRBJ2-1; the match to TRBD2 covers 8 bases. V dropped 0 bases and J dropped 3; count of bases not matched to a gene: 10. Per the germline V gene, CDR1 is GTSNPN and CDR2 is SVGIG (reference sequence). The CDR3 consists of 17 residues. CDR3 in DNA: TGTGCCTGGAGTGTACGGGCTAGCGGGTTGGGCTACAATGAGCAGTTCTTC. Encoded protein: CAWSVRASGLGYNEQFF.

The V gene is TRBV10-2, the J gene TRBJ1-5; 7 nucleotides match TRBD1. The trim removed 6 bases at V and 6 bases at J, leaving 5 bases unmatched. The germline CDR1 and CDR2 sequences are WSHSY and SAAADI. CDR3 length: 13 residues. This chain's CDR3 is CASSPQGPQPQHF. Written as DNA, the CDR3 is TGCGCCAGCAGCCCACAGGGGCCTCAGCCCCAGCATTTT.

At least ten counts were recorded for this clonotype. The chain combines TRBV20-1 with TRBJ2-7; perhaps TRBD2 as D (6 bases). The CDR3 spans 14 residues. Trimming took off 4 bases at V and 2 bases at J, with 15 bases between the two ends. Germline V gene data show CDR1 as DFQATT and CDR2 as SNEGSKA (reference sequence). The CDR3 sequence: CSAKRLARPYEQYF. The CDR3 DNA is TGCAGTGCTAAGAGGCTAGCGCGACCCTACGAGCAGTACTTC.

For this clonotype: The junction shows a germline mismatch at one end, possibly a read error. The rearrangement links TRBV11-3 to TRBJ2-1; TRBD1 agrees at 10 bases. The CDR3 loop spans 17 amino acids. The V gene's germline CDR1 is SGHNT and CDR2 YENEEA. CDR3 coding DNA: TGTGCCAGCAGCTTAGGCGGACCGGGACAGGGGTACAATGGGCAGTTCTTC. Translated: CASSLGGPGQGYNGQFF.

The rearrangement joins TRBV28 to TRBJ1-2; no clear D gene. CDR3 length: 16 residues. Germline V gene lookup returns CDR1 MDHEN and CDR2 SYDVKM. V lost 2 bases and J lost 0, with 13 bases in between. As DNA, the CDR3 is TGTGCCAGCAGTTTAAATATCCAGGCAGCTAACTATGGCTACACCTTC. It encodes CASSLNIQAANYGYTF.

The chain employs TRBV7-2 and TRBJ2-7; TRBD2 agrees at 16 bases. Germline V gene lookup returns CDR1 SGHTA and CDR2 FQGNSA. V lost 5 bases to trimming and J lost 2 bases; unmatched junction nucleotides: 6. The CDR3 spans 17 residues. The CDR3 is CASSPQGLAGGPYEQYF. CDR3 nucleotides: TGTGCCAGCAGCCCCCAGGGACTAGCGGGAGGGCCCTACGAGCAGTACTTC.

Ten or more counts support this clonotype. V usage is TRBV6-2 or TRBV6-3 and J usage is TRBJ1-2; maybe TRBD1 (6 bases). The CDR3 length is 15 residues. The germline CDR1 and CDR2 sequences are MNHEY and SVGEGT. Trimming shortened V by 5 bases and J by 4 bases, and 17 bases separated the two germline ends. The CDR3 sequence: CASSEDVGGSYGYTF. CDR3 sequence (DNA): TGTGCCAGCAGTGAAGACGTAGGGGGAAGCTATGGCTACACCTTC.

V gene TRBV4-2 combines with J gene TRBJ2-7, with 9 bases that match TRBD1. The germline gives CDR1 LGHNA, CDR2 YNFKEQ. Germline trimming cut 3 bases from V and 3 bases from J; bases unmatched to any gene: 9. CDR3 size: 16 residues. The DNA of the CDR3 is TGTGCCAGCAGCCAGGGGCTGGACAGGGGAGTCTACGAGCAGTACTTC. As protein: CASSQGLDRGVYEQYF.

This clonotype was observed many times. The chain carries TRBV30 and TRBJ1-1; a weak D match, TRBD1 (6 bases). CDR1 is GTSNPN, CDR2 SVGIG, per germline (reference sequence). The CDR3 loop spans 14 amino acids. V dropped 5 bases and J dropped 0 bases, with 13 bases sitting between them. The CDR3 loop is CAWGGGGVNTEAFF. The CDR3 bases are TGTGCCTGGGGTGGAGGGGGGGTGAACACTGAAGCTTTCTTT.

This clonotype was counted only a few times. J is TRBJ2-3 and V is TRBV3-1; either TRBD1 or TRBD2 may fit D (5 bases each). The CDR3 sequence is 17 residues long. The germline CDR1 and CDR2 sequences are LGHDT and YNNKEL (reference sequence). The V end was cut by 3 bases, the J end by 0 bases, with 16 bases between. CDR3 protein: CASSHPTGPYSTDTQYF. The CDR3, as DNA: TGTGCCAGCAGCCATCCCACGGGACCCTATAGCACAGATACGCAGTATTTT.

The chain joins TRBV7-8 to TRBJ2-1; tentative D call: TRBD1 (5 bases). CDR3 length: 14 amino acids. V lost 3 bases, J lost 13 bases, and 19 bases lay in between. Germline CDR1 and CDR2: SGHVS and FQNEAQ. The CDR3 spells CASSFSPSAGPQFF. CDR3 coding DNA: TGTGCCAGCAGCTTTTCTCCATCGGCAGGGCCCCAGTTCTTC. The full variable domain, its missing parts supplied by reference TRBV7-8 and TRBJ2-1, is GAGVSQSPRYKVAKRGQDVALRCDPISGHVSLFWYQQALGQGPEFLTYFQNEAQLDKSGLPSDRFFAERPEGSVSTLKIQRTQQEDSAVYLCASSFSPSAGPQFFGPGTRLTVL.

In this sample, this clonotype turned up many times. CDR3 DNA: TGTGCCAGCAGAGGAATGGGACTAGCGGGACTCGAGCAGTACTTC. It encodes CASRGMGLAGLEQYF. V usage is TRBV6-1 and J usage is TRBJ2-7; 13 bases line up with TRBD2. V was clipped by 6 bases and J by 6 bases; unmatched bases: 8. Germline V CDR1 and CDR2: MNHNS, SASEGT. The CDR3 runs 15 residues.

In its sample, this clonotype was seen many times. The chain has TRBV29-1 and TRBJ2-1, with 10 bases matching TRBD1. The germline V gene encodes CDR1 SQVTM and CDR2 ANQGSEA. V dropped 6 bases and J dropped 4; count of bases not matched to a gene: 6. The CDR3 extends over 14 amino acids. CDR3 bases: TGCAGCGTCCAGGACAGGGGGGAGTACAATGAGCAGTTCTTC. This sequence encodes CSVQDRGEYNEQFF.

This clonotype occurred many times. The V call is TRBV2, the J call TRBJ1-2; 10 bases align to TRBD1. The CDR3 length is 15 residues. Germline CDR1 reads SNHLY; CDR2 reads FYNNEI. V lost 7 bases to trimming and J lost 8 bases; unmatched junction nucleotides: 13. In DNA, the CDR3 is TGTGCCAGCACCATAGGATGGGACAGGGGCGGAGGCTACACCTTC. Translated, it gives CASTIGWDRGGGYTF. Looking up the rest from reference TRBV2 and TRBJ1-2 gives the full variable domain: EPEVTQTPSHQVTQMGQEVILRCVPISNHLYFYWYRQILGQKVEFLVSFYNNEISEKSEIFDDQFSVERPDGSNFTLKIRSTKLEDSAMYFCASTIGWDRGGGYTFGSGTRLTVV.

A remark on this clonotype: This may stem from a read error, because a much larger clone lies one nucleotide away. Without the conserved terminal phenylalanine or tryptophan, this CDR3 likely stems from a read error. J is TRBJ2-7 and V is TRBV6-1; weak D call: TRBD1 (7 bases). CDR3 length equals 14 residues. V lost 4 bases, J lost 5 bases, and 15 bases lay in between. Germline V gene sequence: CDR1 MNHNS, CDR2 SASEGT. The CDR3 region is CASSGPGGRHEQYS. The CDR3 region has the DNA TGTGCCAGCAGTGGACCAGGGGGGAGACACGAGCAGTACTCC.

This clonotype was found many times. The CDR3 loop reads CASRGTGTNTEAFF. Here the CDR3 DNA reads TGTGCCAGCAGAGGGACGGGTACGAACACTGAAGCTTTCTTT. This chain joins TRBV2 and TRBJ1-1, with D possibly TRBD1 on 5 matching bases. Germline V gene lookup returns CDR1 SNHLY and CDR2 FYNNEI. V was pared by 6 bases and J by 1 base, with 12 bases between. This CDR3 is built from 14 residues.

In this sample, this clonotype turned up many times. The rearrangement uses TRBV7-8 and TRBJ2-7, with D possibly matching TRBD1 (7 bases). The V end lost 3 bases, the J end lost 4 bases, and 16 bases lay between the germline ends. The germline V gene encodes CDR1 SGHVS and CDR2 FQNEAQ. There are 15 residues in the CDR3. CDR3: CASSFRGETGYEQYF. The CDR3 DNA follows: TGTGCCAGCAGCTTCAGGGGGGAGACCGGGTACGAGCAGTACTTC.

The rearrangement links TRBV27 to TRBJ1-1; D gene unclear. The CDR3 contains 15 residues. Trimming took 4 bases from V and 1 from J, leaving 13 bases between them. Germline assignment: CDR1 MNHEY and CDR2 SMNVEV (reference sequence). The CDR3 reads CASSSPIRKNTEAFF. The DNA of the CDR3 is TGTGCCAGCAGTTCCCCCATACGGAAGAACACTGAAGCTTTCTTT.

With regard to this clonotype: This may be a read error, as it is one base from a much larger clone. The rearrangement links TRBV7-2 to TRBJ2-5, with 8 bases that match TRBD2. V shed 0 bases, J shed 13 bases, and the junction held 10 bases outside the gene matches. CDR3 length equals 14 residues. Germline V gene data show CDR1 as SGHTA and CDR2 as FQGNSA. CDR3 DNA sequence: TGTGCCAGCAGCTTAGCGAGGGAAACTAGCGGAATGTACTTC. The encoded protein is CASSLARETSGMYF.